A single sample is the source of the 2 T cell receptor beta chains below, sequenced in a study of radiation and T cells in renal cell carcinoma. Produced via immunoSEQ multiplex PCR; TCRdb's table is partial and in-frame only. The repertoire consists of 100,000 to 150,000 clones, with about four fifths occurring once and the leading ten covering under 4%. Specified time point: baseline pretreatment blood. Treatment given: 15 Gy SBRT to primary tumor, nephrectomy 4 weeks later. Specimen: blood, collected from a patient whose treatment included radiotherapy and nephrectomy. The receptor set was obtained from a woman aged 60-75 years with renal cell carcinoma.

A single count supports this clone. The chain employs TRBV7-3 and TRBJ2-7; D remains unclear. This CDR3 contains 12 residues. Germline CDR1 and CDR2: SGHTA and FQGTGA. With 4 bases removed from V and 6 bases from J, the gap between germline ends came to 10 bases. CDR3 nucleotides: TGTGCCAGCAGCTCCCCCGGCGGCGAGCAGTACTTC. Translated, it gives CASSSPGGEQYF.

This sequence joins TRBV6-5 and TRBJ1-2; no reliable D call. V was pared by 0 bases and J by 4 bases, with 9 bases between. Germline CDR1 reads MNHEY; CDR2 reads SVGAGI. This CDR3 spans 14 amino acids. Here the CDR3 DNA reads TGTGCCAGCAGTTACTCGGGCCAGGTCTATGGCTACACCTTC. The encoded protein is CASSYSGQVYGYTF.